This T cell receptor beta chain is drawn from a study of regulatory and conventional T cells in RAG deficiency. TCRdb's table, derived via immunoSEQ multiplex PCR, lists solely in-frame clones and lacks some. This sample carries thousands of clones, roughly four fifths of them seen once, and the ten largest clones take about 13%. Separately, the same data were catalogued under a study of regulatory T cells. In that study: The primer mix had 52 TRBV and 13 TRBJ primers.

Sequenced: CD8+ T cells sorted from blood. The TCR was taken from a human donor in good health.

CDR3 sequence (DNA): TGTGCCAGCAGCTTATTAAGGAGTACATGTTGTTACTATGGCTACACCTTC. Translating it yields CASSLLRSTCCYYGYTF. The rearrangement joins TRBV7-6 to TRBJ1-2; D call uncertain. Trimming left V 2 bases short and J 3 bases short, with 19 bases between. Germline V gene data show CDR1 as SGHVS and CDR2 as FNYEAQ. This CDR3 has 17 residues.